This T cell receptor (beta chain) stems from a study of tumor and adjacent non-tumor tissue in lung cancer. Looking at the study overall: Aged about 31 to 85 years, patients included about 11 men and a few women with stage I to III disease. Study-level findings and limits: Compared with tumor, normal lung showed significantly lower TCR diversity. Tumor repertoires had a smaller top 100 clone share than normal lung.

Comments on this clonotype: Its specificity is unknown.

Germline V CDR1 and CDR2: DFQATT, SNEGSKA (reference sequence). The CDR3 loop spans 15 amino acids. V lost 5 bases, J lost 7 bases, and 10 bases stayed unmatched. The template was RNA from unsorted bulk tissue. A modified ARM-PCR protocol with three rounds of nested PCR amplified TCRbeta. One entry per CDR3 protein results from TCRdb running MiXCR on the multiplex PCR reads. The sample records more than 95,000 distinct CDR3 sequences, roughly 64% being singletons. V gene TRBV20-1 combines with J gene TRBJ1-4; TRBD1 matches 10 bases. The material sequenced was lung tumor tissue. The TCR sequence derives from a man aged 30 to 45 with non-small cell lung cancer. The CDR3 loop reads CSAPNPGQGSEKLFF. The CDR3 coding sequence is TGCAGTGCTCCCAATCCGGGACAGGGGAGTGAAAAACTGTTTTTT.